Below, one TCR beta chain is given with its context. Antigen specificity is unknown. Peripheral blood genomic DNA, not sorted cells or RNA, was the template. This entry belongs to a study of T cell repertoires in aging, cancer and after chemotherapy. Notes on the study in general: In healthy donors, age-related TCR diversity loss mainly reflected lost richness. No conclusions about immunological memory after chemotherapy can be drawn from the repertoire data.

Germline V gene sequence: CDR1 LNHDA, CDR2 SQIVND (reference sequence). The CDR3 has 15 residues. J was trimmed by 6 bases and V by 6 bases; bases with no gene match: 8. TRB rearrangements spanning V, D and J were amplified using mixed TRB-A/B primers. Each CDR3 protein gets one entry after TCRdb re-called the multiplex PCR reads with MiXCR. The sample has more than 8,500 distinct CDR3 sequences, around 40% seen once. This chain connects TRBV19 to TRBJ2-1; 10 bases match TRBD1. This TCR was sampled from a human donor in good health. The sample consisted of blood. CDR3 region: CASRIPGQGFNEQFF. The CDR3 bases are TGTGCCAGTAGGATTCCGGGACAGGGGTTCAATGAGCAGTTCTTC.